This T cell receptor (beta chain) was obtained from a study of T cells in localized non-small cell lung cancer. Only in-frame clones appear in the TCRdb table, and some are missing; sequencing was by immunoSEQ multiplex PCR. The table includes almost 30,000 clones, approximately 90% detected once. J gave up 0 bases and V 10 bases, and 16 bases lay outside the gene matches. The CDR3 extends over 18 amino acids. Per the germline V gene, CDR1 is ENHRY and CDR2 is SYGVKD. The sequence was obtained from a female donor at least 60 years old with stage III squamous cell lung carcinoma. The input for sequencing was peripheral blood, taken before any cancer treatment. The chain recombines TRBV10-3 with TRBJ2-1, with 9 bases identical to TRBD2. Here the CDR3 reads CATRDAGGTLSSYNEQFF. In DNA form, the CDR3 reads TGTGCCACCCGCGACGCGGGGGGGACTCTGAGCTCCTACAATGAGCAGTTCTTC.